A single sample is the source of the 21 T cell receptor beta chains below, sequenced in a study of cytomegalovirus exposure and HLA in healthy donors. The PCR ran on 60 Vbeta and 13 Jbeta primers. Assay: immunoSEQ multiplex PCR; the TCRdb copy retains only in-frame clones and omits some. The sample lists fewer than 250,000 clones, about 86% seen once, with roughly 1.7% in the top ten. The sample taken for sequencing was PBMCs. These receptors were collected from a man aged 35 to 55 in good health and CMV-seropositive.

This clone was counted a few times. The CDR3 protein is CASSYQSSTGIGYTF. CDR3 in DNA: TGTGCCAGCAGTTACCAAAGCAGTACGGGAATTGGCTACACCTTC. This sequence joins TRBV6-5 and TRBJ1-2; no definite D call. V lost 2 bases, J lost 7 bases, and 17 bases lay in between. CDR1 and CDR2 from the germline V gene are MNHEY and SVGAGI. This CDR3 is 15 amino acids long.

J is TRBJ2-2 and V is TRBV27; a weak D match, TRBD2 (6 bases). There are 18 residues in the CDR3. In germline, CDR1 is MNHEY, CDR2 SMNVEV (reference sequence). V was trimmed by 6 bases and J by 7 bases, leaving 27 bases between them. CDR3 sequence (DNA): TGTGCCAGCAGCCTCCCCGGACTAACGGGATCTGGTTTCGGGGAGCTGTTTTTT. Protein: CASSLPGLTGSGFGELFF.

This chain joins TRBV19 and TRBJ2-4, with 9 bases matching TRBD1. The CDR3 runs 16 residues. Germline assignment: CDR1 LNHDA and CDR2 SQIVND (reference sequence). V gave up 8 bases and J gave up 0 bases; unmatched junction bases: 8. CDR3 loop: CASGEGQGIAKNIQYF. Written as DNA, the CDR3 is TGTGCCAGTGGTGAAGGACAGGGGATAGCCAAAAACATTCAGTACTTC.

The chain is built from TRBV9 and TRBJ1-1, with 12 bases fitting TRBD1. From germline, CDR1 is SGDLS and CDR2 YYNGEE. CDR3 length: 14 amino acids. Trimming at V came to 3 bases and at J to 11 bases, leaving 8 bases not matched to a gene. In DNA form, the CDR3 reads TGTGCCAGCAGCGCGGGACAGGGGGCTGATCGGGCTTTCTTT. Amino acids: CASSAGQGADRAFF.

V is TRBV29-1 and J is TRBJ1-2, with TRBD1 identical over 8 bases. This CDR3 has 13 amino acids. J gave up 4 bases and V 7 bases, and 8 bases lay outside the gene matches. The V gene's germline CDR1 is SQVTM and CDR2 ANQGSEA. In nucleotides, the CDR3 is TGCAGCGCACGGGACAGGACCGTCTATGGCTACACCTTC. Encoded protein: CSARDRTVYGYTF.

This chain links TRBV6-1 with TRBJ1-5; 7 bases match TRBD1. CDR1 is MNHNS and CDR2 is SASEGT in the germline V gene. The CDR3 loop spans 12 amino acids. The J segment lost 8 bases and the V segment lost 6 bases, leaving 4 bases of the junction unmatched. The CDR3 DNA reads TGTGCCAGCAGGACAGGGAAAGAGCCCCAGCATTTT. It yields the protein CASRTGKEPQHF.

The gene calls are TRBV7-8 and TRBJ1-3; D is unresolved. The CDR3 is 16 amino acids. V was pared by 3 bases and J by 0 bases, with 12 bases between. The germline V gene has CDR1 SGHVS and CDR2 FQNEAQ. The CDR3 region has the DNA TGTGCCAGCAGCTTCGGGTCTTCCGTCTCTGGAAACACCATATATTTT. Amino acid sequence: CASSFGSSVSGNTIYF.

This clone was counted a single time. CDR3 sequence reads: CASSSTYQYGYTF. The CDR3 DNA reads TGTGCCAGCAGCTCAACCTACCAATATGGCTACACCTTC. The chain joins TRBV5-4 to TRBJ1-2; D not resolved. The CDR3 is 13 residues long. V lost 3 bases and J 5 bases, leaving 11 bases between the germline ends. Germline V lookup: CDR1 SGHNT, CDR2 YYREEE (reference sequence).

J is TRBJ2-1 and V is TRBV4-1; 7 positions match TRBD2. The CDR3 totals 18 residues. Germline values: CDR1 MGHRA, CDR2 YSYEKL. With V trimmed by 0 bases and J by 0 bases, 8 bases remained unmatched. As DNA, the CDR3 is TGCGCCAGCAGCCAAGAGGAGCGGGGCCTAAACTCCTACAATGAGCAGTTCTTC. Protein sequence: CASSQEERGLNSYNEQFF.

This clone was detected a few times. This chain joins TRBV5-1 and TRBJ1-1; TRBD1 matches at 10 bases. Trimming at V came to 4 bases and at J to 3 bases, leaving 6 bases not matched to a gene. The CDR3 runs to 15 residues. CDR1 and CDR2 from the germline V gene are SGHRS and YFSETQ. CDR3 residues: CASSLRTGGHTEAFF. DNA of the CDR3: TGCGCCAGCAGCCTACGGACAGGGGGACACACTGAAGCTTTCTTT. The whole variable domain, filled in from reference TRBV5-1 and TRBJ1-1, reads KAGVTQTPRYLIKTRGQQVTLSCSPISGHRSVSWYQQTPGQGLQFLFEYFSETQRNKGNFPGRFSGRQFSNSRSEMNVSTLELGDSALYLCASSLRTGGHTEAFFGQGTRLTVV.

The chain has TRBV15 and TRBJ2-1, with D possibly being TRBD2 (6 bases). Per the germline V gene, CDR1 is LNHNV and CDR2 is YYDKDF (reference sequence). This CDR3 is 15 amino acids long. Trimming pared 0 bases from V and 6 bases from J, leaving 12 bases between. As DNA, the CDR3 is TGTGCCACCAGCAGAGACATCGCGGGACGCAATGAGCAGTTCTTC. This gives the protein CATSRDIAGRNEQFF.

This rearrangement joins TRBV18 to TRBJ2-5; 12 bases align to TRBD2. Germline assignment: CDR1 KGHSH and CDR2 LQKENI. This CDR3 spans 17 amino acids. Trimming took 3 bases from V and 2 from J; bases not matched to a gene: 7. As DNA, the CDR3 is TGTGCCAGCTCACCGGGAAGACTAGCGGGAGTACAAGAGACCCAGTACTTC. Encoded protein: CASSPGRLAGVQETQYF.

The CDR3 loop reads CASSHDGRGSNEQFF. The CDR3 bases are TGTGCCAGCAGCCACGACGGCAGGGGGAGCAATGAGCAGTTCTTC. V gene TRBV5-6 combines with J gene TRBJ2-1, with TRBD1 identical over 7 bases. The J segment lost 6 bases and the V segment lost 4 bases, leaving 10 bases of the junction unmatched. This CDR3 region has 15 residues. Germline values: CDR1 SGHDT, CDR2 YYEEEE. The full variable domain, in which reference TRBV5-6 and TRBJ2-1 provide the parts outside the CDR3, is DAGVTQSPTHLIKTRGQQVTLRCSPKSGHDTVSWYQQALGQGPQFIFQYYEEEERQRGNFPDRFSGHQFPNYSSELNVNALLLGDSALYLCASSHDGRGSNEQFFGPGTRLTVL.

The J gene is TRBJ2-3, the V gene TRBV5-4; D perhaps matches TRBD1 (6 bases). Germline V CDR1 and CDR2: SGHNT, YYREEE (reference sequence). The length of the CDR3 is 15 residues. V shed 3 bases and J shed 3 bases, with 14 bases lying between them. The CDR3 reads CASSSRTDGTDTQYF. In nucleotides, the CDR3 is TGTGCCAGCAGCTCCCGGACAGATGGGACAGATACGCAGTATTTT.

This rearrangement joins TRBV7-2 to TRBJ1-5, with 8 bases lining up with TRBD1. This CDR3 region has 15 residues. Trimming at V came to 5 bases and at J to 5 bases, leaving 8 bases not matched to a gene. CDR1 and CDR2 (germline): SGHTA, FQGNSA. CDR3: CASSHPGGIDQPQHF. Here the CDR3 DNA reads TGTGCCAGCAGCCATCCAGGGGGCATCGATCAGCCCCAGCATTTT.

The chain couples TRBV14 to TRBJ1-2; D call uncertain. Per the germline V gene, CDR1 is SGHDN and CDR2 is FVKESK. V was trimmed by 0 bases and J by 8 bases, leaving 16 bases between them. The CDR3 is made up of 15 amino acids. The CDR3 region is CASSQDGLPTGGYTF. In DNA form, the CDR3 reads TGTGCCAGCAGCCAAGATGGGCTCCCAACGGGAGGCTACACCTTC.

The CDR3 region is CASSGQASYEQYF. DNA for the CDR3: TGTGCCAGTAGTGGACAGGCGTCCTACGAGCAGTACTTC. The chain combines TRBV19 with TRBJ2-7; TRBD1 matches at 7 bases. The length of the CDR3 is 13 residues. The germline CDR1 and CDR2 sequences are LNHDA and SQIVND (reference sequence). Losses at the gene ends were 5 bases for V and 1 base for J; bases not matched to a gene: 2.

The gene calls are TRBV11-2 and TRBJ2-5; TRBD2 matches 9 bases. CDR3 length: 16 residues. Per the germline V gene, CDR1 is SGHAT and CDR2 is FQNNGV. V trimming: 4 bases; J trimming: 5 bases; junction bases outside the gene matches: 11. DNA of the CDR3: TGTGCCAGCAGCTCCTCCTCGGGACTAGCTGGGGAGACCCAGTACTTC. This encodes CASSSSSGLAGETQYF.

The chain combines TRBV2 with TRBJ1-2; 10 nucleotides align to TRBD1. Germline CDR1 and CDR2: SNHLY and FYNNEI. CDR3 length: 13 residues. J was trimmed by 8 bases and V by 4 bases; bases with no gene match: 4. CDR3: CASSGQGARGYTF. DNA for the CDR3: TGTGCCAGCAGTGGACAGGGGGCGCGAGGCTACACCTTC.

The genes are TRBV9 and TRBJ2-3; D call uncertain. This CDR3 contains 14 residues. V lost 2 bases and J 0 bases, leaving 7 bases between the germline ends. Germline lookup yields CDR1 SGDLS and CDR2 YYNGEE. This chain's CDR3 is CASSVARSTDTQYF. For the CDR3, the DNA is TGTGCCAGCAGCGTGGCTAGGAGCACAGATACGCAGTATTTT.

This chain uses TRBV28 with TRBJ1-2; possible D gene TRBD1, 6 bases. This CDR3 has 14 residues. CDR1 is MDHEN, CDR2 SYDVKM, per germline. The V and J ends lost 1 base and 3 bases respectively, with 9 bases between them. CDR3: CASSLSGADYGYTF. CDR3 bases: TGTGCCAGCAGTTTATCAGGGGCGGACTATGGCTACACCTTC.